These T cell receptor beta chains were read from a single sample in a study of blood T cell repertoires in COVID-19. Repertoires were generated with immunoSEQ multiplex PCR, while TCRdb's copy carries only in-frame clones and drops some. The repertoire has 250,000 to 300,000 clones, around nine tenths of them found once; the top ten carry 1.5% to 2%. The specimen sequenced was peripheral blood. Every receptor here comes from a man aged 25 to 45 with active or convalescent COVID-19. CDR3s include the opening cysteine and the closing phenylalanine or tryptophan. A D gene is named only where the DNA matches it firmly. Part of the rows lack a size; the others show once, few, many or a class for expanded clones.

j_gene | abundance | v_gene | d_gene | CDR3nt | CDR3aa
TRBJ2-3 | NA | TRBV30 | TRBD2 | TGTGCCTGGTGTTTAGCGGGGGACACAGATACGCAGTATTTT | CAWCLAGDTDTQYF
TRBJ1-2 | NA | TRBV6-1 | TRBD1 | TGTGCCAGCAGTGAAAGGACAGGGAGTGGTGGCTACACCTTC | CASSERTGSGGYTF
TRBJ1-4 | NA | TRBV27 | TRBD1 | TGTGCCAGCAGTTCTAGCCCTAAGACGACAGGGGTAAATGAAAAACTGTTTTTT | CASSSSPKTTGVNEKLFF
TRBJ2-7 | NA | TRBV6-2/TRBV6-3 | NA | TGTGCCAGCAGTCTCCGACTAGTCTCCTACGAGCAGTACTTC | CASSLRLVSYEQYF
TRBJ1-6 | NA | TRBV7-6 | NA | TGTGCCAGCAGCTCGCAGGACAGCCTTAATTCACCCCTCCACTTT | CASSSQDSLNSPLHF
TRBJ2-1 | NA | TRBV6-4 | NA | TGTGCCAGCACCGACGAGGGGGGGCGAAATGAGCAGTTCTTC | CASTDEGGRNEQFF
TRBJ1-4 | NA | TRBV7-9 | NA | TGTGCCAGCAGCCCCGGGGGGACTAATGAAAAACTGTTTTTT | CASSPGGTNEKLFF
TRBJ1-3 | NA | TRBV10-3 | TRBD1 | TGTGCCATCAGTGATCCGGGACAGGGACCAAACACCATATATTTT | CAISDPGQGPNTIYF
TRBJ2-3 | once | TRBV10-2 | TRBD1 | TGCGCCAGCAGGACTACCGACAGGGGGCTGGGAGATACGCAGTATTTT | CASRTTDRGLGDTQYF
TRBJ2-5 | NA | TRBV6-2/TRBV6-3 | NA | TGTGCCAGCAGTTCCGGGGACTCCTCCGAGACCCAGTACTTC | CASSSGDSSETQYF
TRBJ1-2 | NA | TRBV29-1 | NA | TGCAGCGTTGAGATTGATCCCGGCTATGGCTACACCTTC | CSVEIDPGYGYTF
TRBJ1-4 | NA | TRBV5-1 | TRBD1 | TGCGCCAGCAGCATCGGACAGGGGGCCAAAAAACTGTTTTTT | CASSIGQGAKKLFF
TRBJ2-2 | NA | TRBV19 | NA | TGTGCCAGTAGTTTTAGCGAGAACACCGGGGAGCTGTTTTTT | CASSFSENTGELFF
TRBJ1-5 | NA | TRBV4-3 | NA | TGCGCCAGCAGCCGCGATACCGGGCCGCGAAAGGGAGGCGATCAGCCCCAGCATTTT | CASSRDTGPRKGGDQPQHF
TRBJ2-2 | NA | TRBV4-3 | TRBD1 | TGCGCCAGCCGAACACAGGGGGCGGTCGGGGAGCTGTTTTTT | CASRTQGAVGELFF
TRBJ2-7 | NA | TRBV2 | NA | TGTGCCAGCAGTGTTCCCGACCTGGAGGAGCAGTACTTC | CASSVPDLEEQYF
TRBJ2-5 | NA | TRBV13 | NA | TGTGCCAGCAGCTTTACCCAGGAGACCCAGTACTTC | CASSFTQETQYF
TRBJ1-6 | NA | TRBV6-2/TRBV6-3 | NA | TGTGCCAGCAGTTCTGACCCACAGGGATCCTATAATTCACCCCTCCACTTT | CASSSDPQGSYNSPLHF
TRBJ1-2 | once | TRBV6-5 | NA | TGTGCCAGCAGCGACCCCGGCGGGGGGGGCGGCTACACCTTC | CASSDPGGGGGYTF
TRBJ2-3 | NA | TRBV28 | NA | TGTGCCAGCAGTAAAGCCGGGACTTTTATCACAGATACGCAGTATTTT | CASSKAGTFITDTQYF
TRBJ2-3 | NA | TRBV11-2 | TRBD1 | TGTGCCAGCAGCTTTCGGGACAGGGGCACAGATACGCAGTATTTT | CASSFRDRGTDTQYF
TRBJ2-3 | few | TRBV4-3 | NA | TGCGCCAGCAGCCAAGGTATTTACAATGGGGGCCAGAGCACAGATACGCAGTATTTT | CASSQGIYNGGQSTDTQYF
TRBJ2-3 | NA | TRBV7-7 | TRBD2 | TGTGCCAGCAGCGCCGAGCGGGGGGGCCAAGGAGATACGCAGTATTTT | CASSAERGGQGDTQYF
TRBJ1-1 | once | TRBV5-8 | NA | TGTGCCAGCAGGTCAACCCAGAAAAACACTGAAGCTTTCTTT | CASRSTQKNTEAFF
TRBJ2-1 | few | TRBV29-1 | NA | TGCAGCGCAAAGAGGAATAAGGAGCAGTTCTTC | CSAKRNKEQFF
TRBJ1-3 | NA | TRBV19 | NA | TGTGCCAGTAGTAAAACAACCGACTCTGGAAACACCATATATTTT | CASSKTTDSGNTIYF
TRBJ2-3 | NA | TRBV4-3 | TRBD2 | TGCGCCAGCAGCCAGTCCGGGACTAGCGGGAATACGCAGTATTTT | CASSQSGTSGNTQYF
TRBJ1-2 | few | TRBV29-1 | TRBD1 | TGCAGCGTCCCCGGGACAGGGTCTAATGGCTACACCTTC | CSVPGTGSNGYTF
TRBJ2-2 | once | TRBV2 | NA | TGTGCCAGCAGTGGAGAAACCGGGGAGCTGTTTTTT | CASSGETGELFF
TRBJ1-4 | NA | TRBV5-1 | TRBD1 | TGCGCCAGCAGCGACGGACAGGGCCTCTTTTCTAATGAAAAACTGTTTTTT | CASSDGQGLFSNEKLFF
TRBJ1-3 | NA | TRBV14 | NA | TGTGCCAGCAGCCAAGATCTTGGGTCAGGGGTTGGAAACACCATATATTTT | CASSQDLGSGVGNTIYF
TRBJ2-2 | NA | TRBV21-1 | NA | TGTGCCAGCAGCCTACCGGGACTAGCGGGGGCCGAGAGGAACACCGGGGAGCTGTTTTTT | CASSLPGLAGAERNTGELFF
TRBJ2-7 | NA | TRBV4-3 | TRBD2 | TGCGCCAGCAGCCCGCTAGCGGGGGGCTACGAGCAGTACTTC | CASSPLAGGYEQYF
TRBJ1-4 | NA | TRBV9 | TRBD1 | TGTGCCAGCAGCGTCACAGGGGCAGTTAATGAAAAACTGTTTTTT | CASSVTGAVNEKLFF
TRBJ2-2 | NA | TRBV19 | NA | TGTGCCAGTAGTATAGTACAGCCCGGGGAGCTGTTTTTT | CASSIVQPGELFF
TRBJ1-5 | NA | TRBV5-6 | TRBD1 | TGTGCCAGCAGCTTGGACAGGGGGCTTAGACAGCCCCAGCATTTT | CASSLDRGLRQPQHF
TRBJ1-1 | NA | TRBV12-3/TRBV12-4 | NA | TGTGCCAGCAGTCCCACAGTGAACACTGAAGCTTTCTTT | CASSPTVNTEAFF
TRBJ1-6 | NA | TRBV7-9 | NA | TGTGCCAGCAGCTTGAGCGACAGGCGGTTTGGTTCACCCCTCCACTTT | CASSLSDRRFGSPLHF
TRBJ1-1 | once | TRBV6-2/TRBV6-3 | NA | TGTGCCAGCAGCCTGACAGGGAACACTGAAGCTTTCTTT | CASSLTGNTEAFF
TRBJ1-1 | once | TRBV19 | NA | TGTGCCAGTAGAACCGGGACTTTGGGTGAAGCTTTCTTT | CASRTGTLGEAFF
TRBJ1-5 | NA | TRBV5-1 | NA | TGCGCCAGCAGCTTGGCCGGGGAAAGGAATCAGCCCCAGCATTTT | CASSLAGERNQPQHF
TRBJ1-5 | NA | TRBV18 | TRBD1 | TGTGCCAGCTCACCACCTCGGCAGGCCCAGGGGGCGAGGAATCAGCCCCAGCATTTT | CASSPPRQAQGARNQPQHF
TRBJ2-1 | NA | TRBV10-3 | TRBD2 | TGTGCCATCAGTGGAGGACTAGCGGGGGCCTCAGTTCGGGAGCAGTTCTTC | CAISGGLAGASVREQFF
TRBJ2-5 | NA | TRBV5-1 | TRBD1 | TGCGCCAGCAGCTCGGACAGGGGAACCCCTTACCAAGAGACCCAGTACTTC | CASSSDRGTPYQETQYF
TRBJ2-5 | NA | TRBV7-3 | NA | TGTGCCAGCAGCCCAGGTGCGGGACCGAAACACCAAGAGACCCAGTACTTC | CASSPGAGPKHQETQYF
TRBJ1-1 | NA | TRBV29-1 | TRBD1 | TGCAGCGTTGAACGGGGACAGGACACTGAAGCTTTCTTT | CSVERGQDTEAFF